This is a list of T cell receptor beta chains from one sample in a study of a mutant IDH1 vaccine in newly diagnosed glioma. Assay: immunoSEQ multiplex PCR; the TCRdb copy retains only in-frame clones and omits some. The table lists tens of thousands of clones, more than 60% of them singletons. Sequenced material: PBMCs, taken from a glioma patient treated with radiotherapy, temozolomide or both. All receptors come from a woman in her thirties or forties with glioma. Both conserved end residues are part of each CDR3. A D gene is named only where the DNA matches it firmly. For some rows the clone size is stated as once, few or many, or as a class when expanded; others skip it.

13	TRBJ1-5	.	.	TRBV6-6	CASSRGVGQPQHF	TGTGCCAGCAGTCGGGGGGTGGGGCAGCCCCAGCATTTT
17	TRBJ2-1	.	.	TRBV15	CATSRDSGTGIYNEQFF	TGTGCCACCAGCAGAGATAGCGGGACAGGGATCTACAATGAGCAGTTCTTC
15	TRBJ1-6	once	.	TRBV18	CASSPSVGTGSRLHF	TGTGCCAGCTCACCAAGTGTCGGGACTGGATCTCGCCTCCACTTT
14	TRBJ1-6	.	TRBD1	TRBV6-1	CASSGMQGVSPLHF	TGTGCCAGCAGCGGGATGCAGGGGGTTTCACCCCTCCACTTT
14	TRBJ1-5	.	.	TRBV9	CADRLNYSNQPQHF	TGTGCCGACCGACTCAATTATAGCAATCAGCCCCAGCATTTT
15	TRBJ2-5	.	TRBD2	TRBV7-2	CASSLVAGGHETQYF	TGTGCCAGCAGCTTAGTAGCGGGGGGGCATGAGACCCAGTACTTC
15	TRBJ1-1	few	TRBD1	TRBV7-2	CASSFRTGMNTEAFF	TGTGCCAGCAGCTTCCGGACAGGGATGAACACTGAAGCTTTCTTT
14	TRBJ1-1	.	TRBD1	TRBV6-5	CASSSKGGQGRAFF	TGTGCCAGCAGTTCCAAGGGGGGACAGGGGCGAGCTTTCTTT
14	TRBJ2-3	.	.	TRBV27	CASCQRESTDTQYF	TGTGCCAGCTGTCAGAGGGAGAGCACAGATACGCAGTATTTT
16	TRBJ1-2	.	TRBD1	TRBV9	CASSPFDRVSKYGYTF	TGTGCCAGCAGCCCCTTCGACAGGGTTTCGAAATATGGCTACACCTTC
13	TRBJ2-7	.	TRBD1	TRBV30	CAWHRDRPYEQYF	TGTGCCTGGCACCGGGACAGGCCCTACGAGCAGTACTTC
14	TRBJ2-2	once	.	TRBV5-1	CASSLGGNTGELFF	TGCGCCAGCAGCTTGGGGGGGAACACCGGGGAGCTGTTTTTT
15	TRBJ2-2	.	.	TRBV18	CASSLQQGGTGELFF	TGTGCCAGCTCACTCCAACAGGGAGGGACCGGGGAGCTGTTTTTT
12	TRBJ1-2	.	.	TRBV5-4	CASSLNGGGYTF	TGTGCCAGCAGCTTGAATGGGGGGGGCTACACCTTC
14	TRBJ1-2	.	TRBD1	TRBV6-1	CASSEAGGHYGYTF	TGTGCCAGCAGTGAGGCAGGGGGCCACTATGGCTACACCTTC
13	TRBJ1-2	.	.	TRBV10-3	CAIKPTGKDGYTF	TGTGCCATCAAACCTACAGGTAAAGACGGCTACACCTTC
15	TRBJ2-7	.	TRBD1	TRBV19	CASSPRQGSSYEQYF	TGTGCCAGTAGTCCCAGACAGGGTTCCTCCTACGAGCAGTACTTC
15	TRBJ1-1	few	.	TRBV7-6	CASSLGPGQRTEAFF	TGTGCCAGCAGCTTAGGTCCGGGCCAGAGGACTGAAGCTTTCTTT
15	TRBJ1-1	.	.	TRBV6-5	CASSYSWVANTEAFF	TGTGCCAGCAGTTACTCCTGGGTCGCGAACACTGAAGCTTTCTTT
13	TRBJ1-1	few	.	TRBV2	CASRFGRNTEAFF	TGTGCCAGCAGGTTTGGCAGGAACACTGAAGCTTTCTTT
16	TRBJ1-3	.	TRBD1	TRBV5-6	CASSWGQGWAGNTIYF	TGTGCCAGCAGCTGGGGACAGGGGTGGGCTGGAAACACCATATATTTT
16	TRBJ2-5	.	TRBD2	TRBV7-2	CASSLEGGRGRETQYF	TGTGCCAGCAGCTTAGAGGGAGGGCGGGGGAGAGAGACCCAGTACTTC
15	TRBJ1-2	.	TRBD1	TRBV5-1	CASSLSGQGASGYTF	TGCGCCAGCAGCTTGTCAGGACAGGGGGCAAGTGGCTACACCTTC